The clone carrying this T cell receptor beta chain was picked up one time. The sample is drawn from a study of blood T cell repertoires in COVID-19. TCRdb keeps only in-frame clones here, not all; method: immunoSEQ multiplex PCR. Of fewer than 250,000 clones listed, approximately 86% are singletons. Sequences were obtained from peripheral blood. The clonotype comes from a man in his 60s with acute or convalescent COVID-19.

The CDR3 DNA sequence: TGTGCCAGCAGGCGCCCCGACGATTATCGGGGCGAGCAGTACTTC. Translated, it gives CASRRPDDYRGEQYF. J is TRBJ2-7 and V is TRBV7-9, with D perhaps TRBD2 (5 bases). The ends were cut back, 6 bases at V and 6 bases at J, with 21 bases in the middle. The CDR3 has 15 residues. Germline values: CDR1 SEHNR, CDR2 FQNEAQ (reference sequence).